The 27 T cell receptor beta chains below were found in one sample sequenced in a study of blood T cells in healthy people across ages. A sample-barcoded 5' primer and a J-beta primer mix were used in a second PCR of about 6 to 12 cycles. TCRdb reanalysed the 5' RACE reads using MiXCR and keeps one entry per CDR3 protein. The profile covers some 1.8 million distinct CDR3 sequences, with roughly two fifths appearing a single time and under 30% taken by the ten largest. The specimen was blood. The receptors were gathered from a human donor in good health.

The chain links TRBV20-1 to TRBJ2-1; TRBD2 agrees at 10 bases. Germline-derived CDR1 and CDR2 are DFQATT and SNEGSKA (reference sequence). This CDR3 region has 16 residues. Unmatched junction bases numbered 7, after V lost 2 bases and J lost 3 bases. Here the CDR3 DNA reads TGCAGTGCTAGAAACGAGCGGGGGGGCGTCTACAATGAGCAGTTCTTC. Its protein is CSARNERGGVYNEQFF.

J is TRBJ1-4 and V is TRBV4-3; D may be TRBD1 (5 bases). Trimming took 2 bases from V and 3 from J, leaving 10 bases between them. The CDR3 totals 15 residues. The germline gives CDR1 LGHNA, CDR2 YSLEER. The CDR3: CASSQTGPPNEKLFF. As DNA, the CDR3 is TGCGCCAGCAGCCAAACGGGGCCACCTAATGAAAAACTGTTTTTT.

This rearrangement joins TRBV12-3 or TRBV12-4 to TRBJ1-2; a weak D match, TRBD1 (6 bases). This CDR3 is built from 16 residues. With 1 base removed from V and 4 bases from J, the gap between germline ends came to 16 bases. The CDR3 is CASSLGTGFRSYGYTF. The CDR3 region has the DNA TGTGCCAGCAGTTTAGGCACAGGGTTTCGGAGCTATGGCTACACCTTC.

This clonotype came up once. The chain couples TRBV19 to TRBJ2-7; possible D gene TRBD2, 6 bases. This CDR3 comprises 16 residues. Per the germline V gene, CDR1 is LNHDA and CDR2 is SQIVND (reference sequence). With 0 bases removed from V and 1 base from J, the gap between germline ends came to 13 bases. CDR3 nucleotide sequence: TGTGCCAGTAGTATAGATGTGGAGGGGAAGTCCTACGAGCAGTACTTC. Translation: CASSIDVEGKSYEQYF.

This clonotype appeared a few times. The V and J genes are TRBV4-3 and TRBJ1-2; D is uncertain. The germline V and J ends were trimmed by 0 bases and 8 bases, with 16 bases remaining between them. CDR1 and CDR2 (germline): LGHNA, YSLEER. The CDR3 has 15 amino acids. DNA of the CDR3: TGCGCCAGCAGCCAAGAACCTCGGGGAGGGTACGGCTACACCTTC. This codes for CASSQEPRGGYGYTF.

A remark on this clonotype: Mismatch with germline at one junction end may stem from a read error. This chain connects TRBV7-2 to TRBJ2-5; 9 bases are a match to TRBD2. The V gene's germline CDR1 is SGHTA and CDR2 FQGNSA. CDR3 length: 15 amino acids. CDR3 sequence: CASSWGGGDQETQYF. The CDR3 nucleotides read TGCGCCAGCAGCTGGGGCGGGGGGGACCAAGAGACCCAGTACTTC.

This clonotype was seen a few times. The chain uses TRBV4-3 and TRBJ2-3; 14 bases agree with TRBD2. This CDR3 has 18 residues. Germline-derived CDR1 and CDR2 are LGHNA and YSLEER. V shed 3 bases and J 6 bases; nucleotides not matched to a gene: 11. CDR3 protein: CASSHARGLAGGQDTQYF. In nucleotides, the CDR3 is TGCGCCAGCAGCCATGCTCGTGGACTAGCGGGGGGCCAGGATACGCAGTATTTT.

In this sample, this clonotype turned up a few times. The gene calls are TRBV12-3 or TRBV12-4 and TRBJ2-3; no firm D call. Trimming shortened V by 6 bases and J by 4 bases, and 14 bases separated the two germline ends. The CDR3 is made up of 14 amino acids. The CDR3 reads CASRALSFADTQYF. CDR3 DNA: TGTGCCAGCAGGGCGCTTTCTTTCGCAGATACGCAGTATTTT.

This chain joins TRBV15 and TRBJ1-1; no clear D. The germline gives CDR1 LNHNV, CDR2 YYDKDF (reference sequence). Trimming pared 1 base from V and 1 base from J, leaving 10 bases between. The CDR3 runs to 15 residues. The CDR3 nucleotides read TGTGCCACCAGCAGAGTCGGCAGCCCGAACACTGAAGCTTTCTTT. It yields the protein CATSRVGSPNTEAFF.

Comment on this clonotype: At one boundary the junction diverges from the germline segment, which might be a read error. The genes are TRBV4-2 and TRBJ2-7, with TRBD2 matching over 7 bases. This CDR3 comprises 18 residues. Germline V gives CDR1 LGHNA, CDR2 YNFKEQ. In nucleotides, the CDR3 is TGTGCCTGCAGCCAAGACCTAGTGGGGGGGAGTACATTCTACGAGCAGTACTTC. It is translated as CACSQDLVGGSTFYEQYF.

The chain employs TRBV12-5 and TRBJ1-1; D not resolved. Trimming took off 10 bases at V and 3 bases at J, with 18 bases between the two ends. The germline V gene encodes CDR1 LGHNT and CDR2 FRNRAP. The CDR3 is 14 amino acids. CDR3 nucleotide sequence: TGTGCTACGGGCCGGAGGGCGGGAGACACTGAAGCTTTCTTT. It specifies CATGRRAGDTEAFF.

The rearrangement joins TRBV12-3 or TRBV12-4 to TRBJ2-5, with 7 bases that match TRBD1. The CDR3 consists of 17 residues. Losses at the gene ends were 4 bases for V and 5 bases for J; bases not matched to a gene: 16. Here the CDR3 DNA reads TGTGCCAGCAGTTCACCCTCCGGACAGGCTCCGATTGAGACCCAGTACTTC. Encoded protein: CASSSPSGQAPIETQYF.

This rearrangement joins TRBV29-1 to TRBJ2-4, with D maybe TRBD1 (5 bases). The CDR3 consists of 14 residues. CDR1 and CDR2 from the germline V gene are SQVTM and ANQGSEA. The V and J ends lost 0 bases and 1 base respectively, with 7 bases between them. The CDR3 sequence: CSVEDRQAKNIQYF. CDR3 nucleotide sequence: TGCAGCGTTGAAGATAGACAGGCCAAAAACATTCAGTACTTC.

The chain joins TRBV2 to TRBJ2-2; unclear D gene. Germline V gene lookup returns CDR1 SNHLY and CDR2 FYNNEI. This CDR3 is 16 amino acids long. The V end lost 6 bases, the J end lost 1 base, and 15 bases lay between the germline ends. Here the CDR3 reads CASRPTPWGNTGELFF. Written as DNA, the CDR3 is TGTGCCAGCAGACCTACCCCGTGGGGGAACACCGGGGAGCTGTTTTTT.

The V gene is TRBV20-1, the J gene TRBJ2-3, with a possible D match to TRBD2 (6 bases). The germline CDR1 and CDR2 sequences are DFQATT and SNEGSKA (reference sequence). Trimming removed 4 bases from V and 3 bases from J, with 11 bases in between. The CDR3 extends over 13 amino acids. In DNA form, the CDR3 reads TGCAGTGCTAAACGGAGGGTGACAGATACGCAGTATTTT. It yields the protein CSAKRRVTDTQYF.

This rearrangement joins TRBV29-1 to TRBJ2-3; 8 bases agree with TRBD2. CDR1 and CDR2 from the germline V gene are SQVTM and ANQGSEA. This CDR3 region has 14 residues. V lost 2 bases, J lost 8 bases, and 9 bases stayed unmatched. The CDR3, as DNA: TGCAGCGTTGAAACTACTAGCGGCTCGGGTACGCAGTATTTT. Translating gives CSVETTSGSGTQYF.

This rearrangement joins TRBV7-9 to TRBJ1-4, with a weak D call TRBD1 (6 bases). This CDR3 contains 16 residues. V lost 7 bases and J 5 bases, leaving 20 bases between the germline ends. CDR1 is SEHNR, CDR2 FQNEAQ, per germline (reference sequence). CDR3 DNA sequence: TGTGCCAGCACCACCTGGGTTGCAGGGACAAATGAAAAACTGTTTTTT. This codes for CASTTWVAGTNEKLFF.

The chain recombines TRBV12-3 or TRBV12-4 with TRBJ1-2; D ambiguous. The CDR3 runs 11 residues. V was pared by 5 bases and J by 5 bases, with 6 bases between. CDR3: CASSPMYGYTF. Written as DNA, the CDR3 is TGTGCCAGCAGTCCGATGTATGGCTACACCTTC.

This chain uses TRBV24-1 with TRBJ1-4; 8 positions agree with TRBD1. The length of the CDR3 is 13 residues. V dropped 11 bases and J dropped 2; count of bases not matched to a gene: 3. Germline CDR1 reads KGHDR; CDR2 reads SFDVKD. The CDR3, as DNA: TGTGCCATCCAGGGGGCGACTAATGAAAAACTGTTTTTT. It codes for CAIQGATNEKLFF.

This clonotype was observed a few times. One end of the junction is discordant with germline, which a read error may explain. This chain joins TRBV7-2 and TRBJ1-2; possible D gene TRBD1, 5 bases. Per germline, CDR1 SGHTA and CDR2 FQGNSA. The CDR3 spans 16 residues. CDR3 bases: TGTGTCAGCAGCTCCGGCGGAGACAGCTTAAACTATGGCTACACCTTC. Encoded protein: CVSSSGGDSLNYGYTF.

This clonotype was seen a handful of times. The genes are TRBV29-1 and TRBJ2-4; 7 bases agree with TRBD1. Judging by the DNA end, TRBJ2-7 fits better; the J call may be wrong. Germline V CDR1 and CDR2: SQVTM, ANQGSEA. CDR3 size: 13 residues. In nucleotides, the CDR3 is TGCAGCGTTGCTAGGGACAGATTTTACGAGCAGTACTTC. Its protein is CSVARDRFYEQYF.

Comments on this clonotype: The CDR3 ends on some other residue instead of the conserved phenylalanine or tryptophan, so this is likely a read error. The genes are TRBV20-1 and TRBJ2-7; 8 bases line up with TRBD1. Losses at the gene ends were 6 bases for V and 0 bases for J; bases not matched to a gene: 7. From germline, CDR1 is DFQATT and CDR2 SNEGSKA (reference sequence). This CDR3 is 14 amino acids long. The CDR3 sequence: CSALTDRDSYEQYC. The CDR3 bases are TGCAGTGCCCTCACGGACAGGGACTCCTACGAGCAGTACTGC.

The chain links TRBV12-3 or TRBV12-4 to TRBJ2-1; possible D gene TRBD1, 5 bases. V was cut by 3 bases and J by 2 bases, with 11 bases left in between. The CDR3 has 15 residues. The CDR3 region has the DNA TGTGCCAGCAGTTTCAGCAGGGCCGCCTACAATGAGCAGTTCTTC. Encoded protein: CASSFSRAAYNEQFF.

This clonotype was detected only a few times. The CDR3 region has the DNA TGTGCCAGCAGTCGACAACCCGGGACAGGGGACTACGAGCAGTACTTC. This encodes CASSRQPGTGDYEQYF. The chain links TRBV12-3 or TRBV12-4 to TRBJ2-5; 10 bases are a match to TRBD1. With the DNA end fitting TRBJ2-7 better, the J assignment may be wrong. The CDR3 is 16 residues long.

V usage is TRBV4-2 and J usage is TRBJ2-3; the D gene is possibly TRBD2 (7 bases). The ends were cut back, 1 base at V and 2 bases at J, with 19 bases in the middle. CDR1 and CDR2 from the germline V gene are LGHNA and YNFKEQ. CDR3 length: 18 amino acids. The CDR3 here is CASSQGFRGAEFTDTQYF. The DNA for the CDR3 is TGTGCCAGCAGCCAAGGGTTCCGGGGGGCTGAATTCACAGATACGCAGTATTTT.

This chain joins TRBV9 and TRBJ2-1; D may be TRBD1 (6 bases). The CDR3 sequence is 16 residues long. Germline loops: CDR1 SGDLS, CDR2 YYNGEE. V dropped 4 bases and J dropped 4 bases, with 18 bases sitting between them. CDR3 region: CASSLRTATAYNEQFF. For the CDR3, the DNA is TGTGCCAGCAGCCTCCGGACAGCCACAGCATACAATGAGCAGTTCTTC.

This clonotype occurred a few times. The chain links TRBV7-3 to TRBJ2-5, with 9 bases aligning to TRBD2. V gave up 2 bases and J gave up 0 bases; unmatched junction bases: 1. In germline, CDR1 is SGHTA, CDR2 FQGTGA. This CDR3 has 15 amino acids. In nucleotides, the CDR3 is TGTGCCAGCAGCTTACAGCGGGGGGACCAAGAGACCCAGTACTTC. Residues: CASSLQRGDQETQYF.